Presented here are 22 T cell receptor beta chains from one specimen sequenced in a study of shared clonotypes between healthy human individuals. CD8 cells regarded as naive lacked CD45RO, were positively chosen for CCR7, and omitted terminally differentiated effector memory CD45RA+ cells. Using immunoSEQ multiplex PCR, the repertoire was profiled, and TCRdb retains in-frame clones only, with some absent. The repertoire holds approximately 720,000 clones, with about 91% as singletons. What was sequenced was naive CD8+ T cells sorted from blood. These receptors were obtained from a young man in good health.

This clone has just one count. The chain employs TRBV11-2 and TRBJ2-1; 7 bases line up with TRBD2. The CDR3 covers 17 residues. The V gene's germline CDR1 is SGHAT and CDR2 FQNNGV. The J segment lost 9 bases and the V segment lost 2 bases, leaving 16 bases of the junction unmatched. CDR3: CASSLPEWLAANGEQFF. The DNA of the CDR3 is TGTGCCAGCAGCTTACCGGAGTGGCTAGCGGCCAACGGTGAGCAGTTCTTC.

This rearrangement joins TRBV27 to TRBJ2-7; 12 bases are a match to TRBD1. Germline assignment: CDR1 MNHEY and CDR2 SMNVEV (reference sequence). The CDR3 spans 14 residues. V was pared by 8 bases and J by 5 bases, with 7 bases of the junction left unmatched. The CDR3: CASESGTGGDEQYF. The CDR3 DNA follows: TGTGCCAGCGAATCCGGGACAGGGGGCGACGAGCAGTACTTC.

V gene TRBV6-5 combines with J gene TRBJ1-2; 8 bases are a match to TRBD1. This CDR3 contains 15 residues. Germline V gene data show CDR1 as MNHEY and CDR2 as SVGAGI. V shed 5 bases, J shed 6 bases, and the junction held 11 bases outside the gene matches. This chain's CDR3 is CASSGYNRGQDGYTF. DNA for the CDR3: TGTGCCAGCAGTGGATATAACAGGGGACAGGATGGCTACACCTTC.

This clone was observed a few times. Other DNA sequences within the sample encode an identical CDR3. This chain's CDR3 is CASSLTSSYEQYF. Written as DNA, the CDR3 is TGTGCCAGCAGCCTAACAAGCTCCTACGAGCAGTACTTC. The gene calls are TRBV27 and TRBJ2-7; D not certain. Trimming stripped 6 bases from V and 0 bases from J, with 9 bases between. There are 13 residues in the CDR3. Germline V gives CDR1 MNHEY, CDR2 SMNVEV (reference sequence).

J is TRBJ1-2 and V is TRBV27; TRBD1 might be the D (5 bases). This CDR3 comprises 16 residues. The V end was cut by 1 base, the J end by 4 bases, with 16 bases between. CDR1 MNHEY and CDR2 SMNVEV come from the germline V gene (reference sequence). The CDR3 DNA reads TGTGCCAGCAGTTTATTTTCATCGGGGGATATCTATGGCTACACCTTC. It translates to CASSLFSSGDIYGYTF.

This rearrangement joins TRBV28 to TRBJ2-5, with 8 nucleotides matching TRBD2. V shed 1 base, J shed 3 bases, and the junction held 7 bases outside the gene matches. Per germline, CDR1 MDHEN and CDR2 SYDVKM. The length of the CDR3 is 16 residues. The CDR3: CASSLFSGGLEETQYF. The DNA of the CDR3 is TGTGCCAGCAGTTTATTTTCGGGAGGGCTTGAAGAGACCCAGTACTTC. The full variable domain, in which reference TRBV28 and TRBJ2-5 provide the parts outside the CDR3, is DVKVTQSSRYLVKRTGEKVFLECVQDMDHENMFWYRQDPGLGLRLIYFSYDVKMKEKGDIPEGYSVSREKKERFSLILESASTNQTSMYLCASSLFSGGLEETQYFGPGTRLLVL.

The CDR3 DNA reads TGTGCCAGCAGCTTCCCGACCGGGGGGGGCGGCAATCAGCCCCAGCATTTT. Amino acids: CASSFPTGGGGNQPQHF. The chain has TRBV11-2 and TRBJ1-5; the D gene is possibly TRBD1 (6 bases). Trimming shortened V by 3 bases and J by 2 bases, and 17 bases separated the two germline ends. The germline V gene encodes CDR1 SGHAT and CDR2 FQNNGV. This CDR3 spans 17 amino acids.

This clone occurred once. This chain uses TRBV15 with TRBJ2-6, with a possible D match to TRBD1 (5 bases). CDR1 and CDR2 from the germline V gene are LNHNV and YYDKDF (reference sequence). Trimming took 3 bases from V and 0 from J, leaving 12 bases between them. The CDR3 length is 17 residues. The CDR3: CATSSNQGHSGANVLTF. The CDR3 DNA reads as TGTGCCACCAGCAGTAATCAGGGCCACTCTGGGGCCAACGTCCTGACTTTC.

CDR3 in DNA: TGTGCTAGTGGTTTGGTACTCGGGGGCGAGCAGTACTTC. It translates to CASGLVLGGEQYF. The V and J genes are TRBV12-5 and TRBJ2-7, with a tentative D call TRBD2 (6 bases). Germline V lookup: CDR1 LGHNT, CDR2 FRNRAP. The CDR3 length is 13 residues. V lost 0 bases to trimming and J lost 6 bases, with 9 bases between them.

Regarding this clone: The same CDR3 arises from other DNA sequences in this sample as well. This chain connects TRBV27 to TRBJ2-3; D ambiguous. The CDR3 runs 12 residues. V lost 6 bases to trimming and J lost 5 bases, with 9 bases between them. The germline gives CDR1 MNHEY, CDR2 SMNVEV (reference sequence). The CDR3 DNA sequence: TGTGCCAGCAGCCGTCCCTTAGATACGCAGTATTTT. It encodes CASSRPLDTQYF.

This clone was counted once. The chain recombines TRBV6-5 with TRBJ1-4; D perhaps matches TRBD1 (5 bases). CDR3 length equals 13 residues. Trimming removed 5 bases at V and 14 bases at J, with 18 bases between. In germline, CDR1 is MNHEY, CDR2 SVGAGI. CDR3 sequence (DNA): TGTGCCAGCAGTCCCTCAGGTCGGGGGATCCTGTTTTTT. Its protein product is CASSPSGRGILFF.

V and J are TRBV10-2 and TRBJ1-2, with D uncertain. The CDR3 is 15 amino acids. Germline-derived CDR1 and CDR2 are WSHSY and SAAADI. V was clipped by 0 bases and J by 4 bases, with 12 bases between them. This CDR3 reads CASSESRGNGYGYTF. The CDR3 nucleotides are TGCGCCAGCAGTGAGTCCCGGGGAAATGGCTATGGCTACACCTTC.

In its sample, this clone was seen once. Other DNA variants within this sample encode the same CDR3. This sequence joins TRBV29-1 and TRBJ2-7; TRBD1 agrees at 7 bases. Germline values: CDR1 SQVTM, CDR2 ANQGSEA. V lost 3 bases, J lost 2 bases, and 7 bases stayed unmatched. CDR3 length: 14 amino acids. Written as DNA, the CDR3 is TGCAGCGTTGAGGGCCAGGGGGAAACCTACGAGCAGTACTTC. Amino acids: CSVEGQGETYEQYF.

This sequence joins TRBV6-6 and TRBJ2-3, with 9 bases lining up with TRBD1. The CDR3 has 15 amino acids. Germline CDR1 and CDR2: MNHNY and SVGAGI (reference sequence). V shed 6 bases, J shed 0 bases, and the junction held 4 bases outside the gene matches. In DNA form, the CDR3 reads TGTGCCAGCAGCTTGACAGGGGGAAGCACAGATACGCAGTATTTT. Translated: CASSLTGGSTDTQYF.

CDR3 region: CASSLGVVAPGRETQYF. CDR3 coding DNA: TGTGCCAGCAGCTTAGGCGTGGTAGCCCCAGGGCGGGAGACCCAGTACTTC. V is TRBV7-2 and J is TRBJ2-5, with D perhaps TRBD1 (5 bases). V shed 1 base and J shed 5 bases, with 20 bases lying between them. The CDR3 totals 17 residues. Germline CDR1 SGHTA, CDR2 FQGNSA.

The chain is built from TRBV9 and TRBJ2-1; the match to TRBD2 covers 8 bases. CDR1 is SGDLS, CDR2 YYNGEE, per germline. The CDR3 has 16 residues. The ends lost 4 bases at V and 6 bases at J; junction bases unmatched: 12. This CDR3 is CASSSGGVAGINEQFF. The CDR3 bases are TGTGCCAGCAGCTCCGGGGGAGTAGCGGGAATCAATGAGCAGTTCTTC.

The V gene is TRBV6-1, the J gene TRBJ2-1; 8 bases agree with TRBD2. V was clipped by 8 bases and J by 5 bases; unmatched bases: 11. In germline, CDR1 is MNHNS, CDR2 SASEGT. The CDR3 spans 15 residues. The CDR3 loop is CASFDPGLGHNEQFF. The CDR3 bases are TGTGCCAGCTTTGATCCGGGACTAGGGCACAATGAGCAGTTCTTC.

The table lists this clone with a count of one. V and J are TRBV10-3 and TRBJ2-2; 7 positions match TRBD1. J lost 5 bases, V lost 0 bases, and 6 bases had no gene match. Germline CDR1 ENHRY, CDR2 SYGVKD. This CDR3 region has 16 residues. The CDR3 DNA follows: TGTGCCATCAGTGAGTCTTCGACAGGGCGGACCGGGGAGCTGTTTTTT. It translates to CAISESSTGRTGELFF.

The chain employs TRBV27 and TRBJ2-3; tentatively, D is TRBD1 (6 bases). Trimming took 7 bases from V and 1 from J, leaving 12 bases between them. CDR1 is MNHEY, CDR2 SMNVEV, per germline (reference sequence). This CDR3 has 14 amino acids. In nucleotides, the CDR3 is TGTGCCAGCACCAGGGGCTTCGGCACAGATACGCAGTATTTT. It translates to CASTRGFGTDTQYF.

This chain connects TRBV6-5 to TRBJ2-2; D unresolved. There are 13 residues in the CDR3. Trimming took off 8 bases at V and 3 bases at J, with 10 bases between the two ends. Germline values: CDR1 MNHEY, CDR2 SVGAGI. The CDR3 DNA reads TGTGCCAGCTCAAGCGAGGACACCGGGGAGCTGTTTTTT. As protein: CASSSEDTGELFF.

CDR3 in amino acids: CASTGQAVGANVLTF. CDR3 DNA: TGTGCCAGCACTGGACAGGCAGTGGGGGCCAACGTCCTGACTTTC. This chain links TRBV6-5 with TRBJ2-6; 7 positions agree with TRBD1. Germline lookup yields CDR1 MNHEY and CDR2 SVGAGI. J lost 4 bases, V lost 7 bases, and 7 bases had no gene match. The CDR3 spans 15 residues.

The J gene is TRBJ2-3, the V gene TRBV4-1; D unresolved. The germline V and J ends were trimmed by 4 bases and 3 bases, with 14 bases remaining between them. Germline loops: CDR1 MGHRA, CDR2 YSYEKL. CDR3 length: 15 amino acids. The CDR3 sequence is CASSPTRIVTDTQYF. The CDR3 coding sequence is TGCGCCAGCAGCCCGACAAGGATAGTGACAGATACGCAGTATTTT.